Below, one TCR beta chain is given with its context. The target antigen is unknown. This sample was taken from a study of identical twins. Findings of the study overall: Analyses of zero insertions could, in part, be confounded by invariant MAIT and iNKT cells. Within beta out-of-frame sequences, the excess sharing observed between twins was weaker.

TCRdb itself ran the 5' RACE reads through MiXCR, one entry per CDR3 protein. Altogether 500,000 to 550,000 distinct CDR3 sequences are present, 20% to 25% being singletons, with the ten largest covering more than 0.4%. The V gene's germline CDR1 is MDHEN and CDR2 SYDVKM. CDR3 length equals 15 residues. V lost 5 bases, J lost 7 bases, and 13 bases stayed unmatched. The same sample was also used in a study of yellow fever vaccine responses in identical twins.

The TCR was taken from a woman aged 18 to 35 in good health. This rearrangement joins TRBV28 to TRBJ2-7; the match to TRBD1 covers 8 bases. The specimen was CD4+ T cells sorted from blood. CDR3 nucleotide sequence: TGTGCCAGCAGTGCATTGGACAGGGAAAGGGGAGAGCAGTACTTC. As protein: CASSALDRERGEQYF. The full variable domain, with the rest looked up from reference TRBV28 and TRBJ2-7, is DVKVTQSSRYLVKRTGEKVFLECVQDMDHENMFWYRQDPGLGLRLIYFSYDVKMKEKGDIPEGYSVSREKKERFSLILESASTNQTSMYLCASSALDRERGEQYFGPGTRLTVT.